The clone carrying this T cell receptor beta chain showed up many times. Its antigen is unidentified. This CDR3 spans 14 amino acids. CDR1 and CDR2 (germline): SGHTA, FQGNSA. Trimming cost V 7 bases and J 10 bases, with 20 bases left between them. By 5'RACE template switching, TCR cDNA was produced, with a universal primer site and UMIs added in the process. TCRdb re-called the 5' RACE reads through MiXCR, storing one row per CDR3 protein. The profile shows 300,000 to 400,000 distinct CDR3 sequences, 3.5% to 4.5% of them singletons. This sample stems from a study of T cells after yellow fever vaccination. Study overall: Fractions of limited cellularity were prepared by means of SMART-Seq v4 Ultra Low Input.

Study-wide results and caveats: The secondary response was weaker, and its peak arrived faster, on day 5 versus 15.

This sequence was found in a man younger than 35 who received the YFV17D yellow fever vaccine. The sequencing used PBMCs, collected 5 days after the yellow fever booster vaccination. The gene calls are TRBV7-2 and TRBJ1-5; no reliable D call. CDR3 residues: CASTPPVIGSPQHF. In DNA, the CDR3 is TGTGCCAGCACCCCCCCAGTGATAGGGAGCCCCCAGCATTTT.